This T cell receptor beta chain was captured in a study of T cells expressing NK-cell markers. Background on the study: Eight donors were sequenced, seven testing HCMV-seropositive and one testing seronegative.

The CDR3 is 14 amino acids. TCRdb re-called the 5' RACE reads; one entry per CDR3 protein, DNA not given. The sample table includes about 380,000 distinct CDR3 sequences. The chain employs TRBV12-3 or TRBV12-4 and TRBJ2-4; TCRdb's D gene call, TRBD2, goes unchecked for lack of DNA. Sequencing input: blood T cells: a sorted CD56 or NKG2C T cell subset, CD4+ or CD8+ T cells, or bulk PBMC T cells (not recorded which). The receptor's source is a man aged 18-69 years in good health. This CDR3 is CASSFGLRENIQYF.